This T cell receptor (beta chain) emerged from a study of blood T cell repertoires in COVID-19. Looking at the study overall: Acute and convalescent COVID-19 specimens originated in the United States, Italy and Spain. The cDNA or gDNA used as material had been derived from T cells, B-cell-depleted T cells, or PBMCs.

Clones were read by immunoSEQ multiplex PCR, and TCRdb kept only the in-frame ones, dropping some. The table has over 300,000 clones, around 90% seen once. This TCR derives from a man in his late teens or twenties with active or convalescent COVID-19. Sequencing was carried out using peripheral blood.

The CDR3 loop reads CASSQVVSVDTQYF. CDR3 DNA: TGCGCCAGCAGCCAAGTGGTGTCAGTCGATACGCAGTATTTT. The gene calls are TRBV4-1 and TRBJ2-3; D unresolved. CDR1 is MGHRA, CDR2 YSYEKL, per germline. The CDR3 loop spans 14 amino acids. V lost 1 base to trimming and J lost 6 bases, with 11 bases between them.